The rows below give T cell receptor beta chains drawn from one sample of a study of CD8+CD57+ T cells in acquired aplastic anemia. A single record per CDR3 protein comes from TCRdb applying MiXCR to the reads. Of 100,000 to 150,000 distinct CDR3 sequences in the sample, approximately 40% were seen once. Sequenced input: sorted CD4+, CD8+, or CD8+CD57+ T cells (not recorded which) from PBMCs. The receptors derive from a human donor with aplastic anemia. Each CDR3 is given with its conserved first and last residue. A D gene is named only where the DNA matches it firmly. Expanded clones are given a class, and other clones once, few, many or no size at all.

cdr3_nt: TGTGCCAGCACCCAGGGGGGGGCCGGCAATCAGCCCCAGCATTTT
cdr3_aa: CASTQGGAGNQPQHF
j_call: TRBJ1-5
d_call: TRBD1
clone_size: -
v_call: TRBV28

cdr3_nt: TGTGCCAGCAGTGTGTTTAGCGGGGGATATACGCAGTATTTT
cdr3_aa: CASSVFSGGYTQYF
j_call: TRBJ2-3
d_call: TRBD2
clone_size: -
v_call: TRBV2

cdr3_nt: TGTGCCAGCAGCGGGGGACAGGGGCGGTTGACAGATACGCAGTATTTT
cdr3_aa: CASSGGQGRLTDTQYF
j_call: TRBJ2-3
d_call: TRBD1
clone_size: once
v_call: TRBV11-2

cdr3_nt: TGTGCCAGCAGCTTATTTGCAGGACAGGGAAACAATGGCTACACCTTC
cdr3_aa: CASSLFAGQGNNGYTF
j_call: TRBJ1-2
d_call: TRBD1
clone_size: -
v_call: TRBV13

cdr3_nt: TGCAGCGTTGAGCGACGGGAGACCCAGTACTTC
cdr3_aa: CSVERRETQYF
j_call: TRBJ2-5
d_call: -
clone_size: -
v_call: TRBV29-1

cdr3_nt: TGTGCCAGCAGCTCGACCGGGACAGGGTTCTATGGCTACACCTTC
cdr3_aa: CASSSTGTGFYGYTF
j_call: TRBJ1-2
d_call: TRBD1
clone_size: many
v_call: TRBV5-7

cdr3_nt: TGTGCCACCAGTGGGATGGGTTGGGTGCCCTCTGGAAACACCATATATTTT
cdr3_aa: CATSGMGWVPSGNTIYF
j_call: TRBJ1-3
d_call: -
clone_size: many
v_call: TRBV24-1

cdr3_nt: TGTGCCAGCAATTTAGGACAGACCTACGAGCAGTACTTC
cdr3_aa: CASNLGQTYEQYF
j_call: TRBJ2-7
d_call: -
clone_size: -
v_call: TRBV12-3/TRBV12-4

cdr3_nt: TGTGCCTGGAGTGTACTCGGGGACAGTCCTAATCAGCCCCAGCATTTT
cdr3_aa: CAWSVLGDSPNQPQHF
j_call: TRBJ1-5
d_call: TRBD1
clone_size: few
v_call: TRBV30

cdr3_nt: TGTGCCATCAATGGAGTCGGTGGGGGCTCCATAGATACGCAGTATTTT
cdr3_aa: CAINGVGGGSIDTQYF
j_call: TRBJ2-3
d_call: -
clone_size: -
v_call: TRBV10-3

cdr3_nt: TGCGCCAGCAGCACCTCCAGCGGGGGGAGAAATGAGCAGTTCTTC
cdr3_aa: CASSTSSGGRNEQFF
j_call: TRBJ2-1
d_call: TRBD2
clone_size: -
v_call: TRBV5-1

cdr3_nt: TGTGCCAGCAGCCCACCGGACGGGGGTGAGACCCAGTACTTC
cdr3_aa: CASSPPDGGETQYF
j_call: TRBJ2-5
d_call: -
clone_size: once
v_call: TRBV7-2

cdr3_nt: TGCGCCAGCAGTGAGTCGCGCCCGGGATTAGGGGGAAACACTGAAGCTTTCTTT
cdr3_aa: CASSESRPGLGGNTEAFF
j_call: TRBJ1-1
d_call: -
clone_size: many
v_call: TRBV10-1

cdr3_nt: TGCAGCGCCGAACCGGCCACAGATACGCAGTATTTT
cdr3_aa: CSAEPATDTQYF
j_call: TRBJ2-3
d_call: -
clone_size: -
v_call: TRBV29-1

cdr3_nt: TGTGCCAGTAGGACGATTGGGACAGCTTACGAGCAGTACTTC
cdr3_aa: CASRTIGTAYEQYF
j_call: TRBJ2-7
d_call: TRBD1
clone_size: many
v_call: TRBV19

cdr3_nt: TGTGCCAGCAGCTTAGTACAGGGAGGTGAGCAGTTCTTC
cdr3_aa: CASSLVQGGEQFF
j_call: TRBJ2-1
d_call: -
clone_size: many
v_call: TRBV7-9

cdr3_nt: TGTGCCAGCAGCTTAGGAGTCTTCGCCAATTCACCCCTCCACTTT
cdr3_aa: CASSLGVFANSPLHF
j_call: TRBJ1-6
d_call: -
clone_size: -
v_call: TRBV7-2

cdr3_nt: TGCAGTGCTTTTTCCGACACTGAAGCTTTCTTT
cdr3_aa: CSAFSDTEAFF
j_call: TRBJ1-1
d_call: -
clone_size: many
v_call: TRBV20-1

cdr3_nt: TGTGCCAGCAGCGGATACCAGGGGGATGGCTACACCTTC
cdr3_aa: CASSGYQGDGYTF
j_call: TRBJ1-2
d_call: TRBD1
clone_size: -
v_call: TRBV9

cdr3_nt: TGTGCCAGTAGTATGGGCCATAAATTGCCCCAGCATTTT
cdr3_aa: CASSMGHKLPQHF
j_call: TRBJ1-5
d_call: -
clone_size: many
v_call: TRBV19

cdr3_nt: TGCAGTGCTAGGGACGTTTGGACAGAATCCTACAATGAGCAGTTCTTC
cdr3_aa: CSARDVWTESYNEQFF
j_call: TRBJ2-1
d_call: -
clone_size: -
v_call: TRBV20-1

cdr3_nt: TGTGCCAGCAGTGGGACAGTAAGTGGCTACACCTTC
cdr3_aa: CASSGTVSGYTF
j_call: TRBJ1-2
d_call: TRBD1
clone_size: few
v_call: TRBV28

cdr3_nt: TGTGCCAGCAGCTCCTTTTCTGATGGGGCCAACGTCCTGACTTTC
cdr3_aa: CASSSFSDGANVLTF
j_call: TRBJ2-6
d_call: -
clone_size: few
v_call: TRBV7-9

cdr3_nt: TGTGCCAGCAGCTTAGTGCAGGCAGATACGCAGTATTTT
cdr3_aa: CASSLVQADTQYF
j_call: TRBJ2-3
d_call: -
clone_size: many
v_call: TRBV7-6

cdr3_nt: TGCAGTGCTCGCGACGTCGGTGGGGCCAACGTCCTGACTTTC
cdr3_aa: CSARDVGGANVLTF
j_call: TRBJ2-6
d_call: -
clone_size: many
v_call: TRBV20-1

cdr3_nt: TGTGCCAGCAGCTTAGGGCGCTTAGGGGGGGCCAACACCGGGGAGCTGTTTTTT
cdr3_aa: CASSLGRLGGANTGELFF
j_call: TRBJ2-2
d_call: -
clone_size: -
v_call: TRBV7-2

cdr3_nt: TGTGCCAGCAGCTTGGTGGCGATCCCAGATACGCAGTATTTT
cdr3_aa: CASSLVAIPDTQYF
j_call: TRBJ2-3
d_call: -
clone_size: few
v_call: TRBV5-5

cdr3_nt: TGCGCCAGCAGCCAGAGCGGACAGGGGGATCCCAATGAGCAGTTCTTC
cdr3_aa: CASSQSGQGDPNEQFF
j_call: TRBJ2-1
d_call: TRBD1
clone_size: -
v_call: TRBV4-3

cdr3_nt: TGTGCCAGCAGCGTGGGACCGGCGAGCTCCTACGAGCAGTACTTC
cdr3_aa: CASSVGPASSYEQYF
j_call: TRBJ2-7
d_call: -
clone_size: few
v_call: TRBV2

cdr3_nt: TGTGCCAGCAGTGCCTCGACAGGGGCTGGAAACACCATATATTTT
cdr3_aa: CASSASTGAGNTIYF
j_call: TRBJ1-3
d_call: TRBD1
clone_size: many
v_call: TRBV6-6

cdr3_nt: TGTGCCAGCAGCTCACGGACAGGGGGGACCGGGGAGCTGTACTTC
cdr3_aa: CASSSRTGGTGELYF
j_call: TRBJ2-7
d_call: TRBD1
clone_size: -
v_call: TRBV7-9

cdr3_nt: TGCGCCAGCAGCCAAGGCCTCGGACAGGCCAAAAAACTGTTTTTT
cdr3_aa: CASSQGLGQAKKLFF
j_call: TRBJ1-4
d_call: TRBD1
clone_size: many
v_call: TRBV4-3

cdr3_nt: TGTGCCAGCAGCTCAGACAGGGCACAGGCCCGGTACTTC
cdr3_aa: CASSSDRAQARYF
j_call: TRBJ2-5
d_call: TRBD1
clone_size: -
v_call: TRBV7-3

cdr3_nt: TGTGCCACCATGGACACGTCTAGCACAGATACGCAGTATTTT
cdr3_aa: CATMDTSSTDTQYF
j_call: TRBJ2-3
d_call: -
clone_size: once
v_call: TRBV24-1

cdr3_nt: TGTGCCATCAGATCGGGGTCGGGTGCCTACGAGCAGTACTTC
cdr3_aa: CAIRSGSGAYEQYF
j_call: TRBJ2-7
d_call: -
clone_size: -
v_call: TRBV10-3

cdr3_nt: TGTGCCTCCAGCAGAGACCCTGGGGACAGGGGCGAGCAGTACTTC
cdr3_aa: CASSRDPGDRGEQYF
j_call: TRBJ2-7
d_call: TRBD1
clone_size: -
v_call: TRBV15

cdr3_nt: TGCAGTGCTAGAACAGGGGGCGTCACTGAAGCTTTCTTT
cdr3_aa: CSARTGGVTEAFF
j_call: TRBJ1-1
d_call: TRBD1
clone_size: many
v_call: TRBV20-1

cdr3_nt: TGTGCCAGCAGTGGTGGCGGGGGAGAGACCCAGTACTTC
cdr3_aa: CASSGGGGETQYF
j_call: TRBJ2-5
d_call: TRBD2
clone_size: many
v_call: TRBV6-1

cdr3_nt: TGCAGTGCTAGTCCAGGGACGAGTGAAAAACTGTTTTTT
cdr3_aa: CSASPGTSEKLFF
j_call: TRBJ1-4
d_call: -
clone_size: many
v_call: TRBV20-1

cdr3_nt: TGTGCCAGCGGATATCTACAGGGGGCAGGGGCCGGGGAGCTGTTTTTT
cdr3_aa: CASGYLQGAGAGELFF
j_call: TRBJ2-2
d_call: TRBD1
clone_size: -
v_call: TRBV27

cdr3_nt: TGTGCCAGCAGCACGGGACAGGGGGGAGGCGAAAAACTGTTTTTT
cdr3_aa: CASSTGQGGGEKLFF
j_call: TRBJ1-4
d_call: TRBD1
clone_size: many
v_call: TRBV11-2

cdr3_nt: TGTGCCAGCAGCCAGACAGGGAGATCTAACTATGGCTACACCTTC
cdr3_aa: CASSQTGRSNYGYTF
j_call: TRBJ1-2
d_call: TRBD1
clone_size: many
v_call: TRBV6-1

cdr3_nt: TGTGCCAGCAGCCGGGGGGAGCGAGAGACCCAGTACTTC
cdr3_aa: CASSRGERETQYF
j_call: TRBJ2-5
d_call: TRBD2
clone_size: many
v_call: TRBV7-2

cdr3_nt: TGTGCCAGTAGTATATCGCGGTCCTACAATGAGCAGTTCTTC
cdr3_aa: CASSISRSYNEQFF
j_call: TRBJ2-1
d_call: -
clone_size: -
v_call: TRBV19

cdr3_nt: TGCAGTGCTAGAGATCTGGGACAGGGCCTACATTTT
cdr3_aa: CSARDLGQGLHF
j_call: TRBJ1-5
d_call: TRBD1
clone_size: many
v_call: TRBV20-1

cdr3_nt: TGTGCCAGCAGCTACGGGACTAGTGTGGTCGGGGAGCTGTTTTTT
cdr3_aa: CASSYGTSVVGELFF
j_call: TRBJ2-2
d_call: TRBD2
clone_size: -
v_call: TRBV5-6

cdr3_nt: TGTGCCAGCAGCTCGGACAGGGGGTGGGAGACCCAGTACTTC
cdr3_aa: CASSSDRGWETQYF
j_call: TRBJ2-5
d_call: TRBD1
clone_size: many
v_call: TRBV7-2

cdr3_nt: TGTGCCAGTAGTATAGGGCGGAGGCCCTACGAGCAGTACTTC
cdr3_aa: CASSIGRRPYEQYF
j_call: TRBJ2-7
d_call: -
clone_size: many
v_call: TRBV19

cdr3_nt: TGCGCCAGCAGCTTCAAGGTCGATCCCCTCTCCTATAATTCACCCCCCCACTTT
cdr3_aa: CASSFKVDPLSYNSPPHF
j_call: TRBJ1-6
d_call: -
clone_size: -
v_call: TRBV11-1

cdr3_nt: TGCAGCGTTGGGGGGACCATGAACACTGAAGCTTTCTTT
cdr3_aa: CSVGGTMNTEAFF
j_call: TRBJ1-1
d_call: -
clone_size: few
v_call: TRBV29-1

cdr3_nt: TGTGCCTTCAGCAGCGATCCGGGTGGGGAGCTGTTTTTT
cdr3_aa: CAFSSDPGGELFF
j_call: TRBJ2-2
d_call: -
clone_size: -
v_call: TRBV15

cdr3_nt: TGCAGCGTTGACCAGGGGGACACTGAAGCTTTCTTT
cdr3_aa: CSVDQGDTEAFF
j_call: TRBJ1-1
d_call: TRBD1
clone_size: many
v_call: TRBV29-1

cdr3_nt: TGTGCCACCAGCCGCGGAGGGGGTTATGGTAATGAAAAACTGTTTTTT
cdr3_aa: CATSRGGGYGNEKLFF
j_call: TRBJ1-4
d_call: -
clone_size: -
v_call: TRBV15

cdr3_nt: TGCGCCGGCAGTGGACGACCCGGGACTGAAGCTTTCTTT
cdr3_aa: CAGSGRPGTEAFF
j_call: TRBJ1-1
d_call: -
clone_size: -
v_call: TRBV10-1

cdr3_nt: TGTGCCAGCAGCGTTAACCGACAGGGGACTAATGAAAAACTGTTTTTT
cdr3_aa: CASSVNRQGTNEKLFF
j_call: TRBJ1-4
d_call: TRBD1
clone_size: many
v_call: TRBV5-6

cdr3_nt: TGTGCCAGCAAAGTGGCCGTTACGAACAATGAGCAGTTCTTC
cdr3_aa: CASKVAVTNNEQFF
j_call: TRBJ2-1
d_call: -
clone_size: -
v_call: TRBV19